The 9 T cell receptor beta chains in this list originate from one sample, sequenced in a study of shared clonotypes between healthy human individuals. Naive CD8 cells were CD45RO-negative, positively selected for CCR7, excluding terminally differentiated effector memory CD45RA+ cells. The assay was immunoSEQ multiplex PCR, and TCRdb's table has in-frame clones only and misses some. The sample consists of more than 500,000 clones, 95% of them appearing once. Sequenced material: naive CD8+ T cells sorted from blood. The receptors here all came from a woman under 40 in good health.

The chain employs TRBV2 and TRBJ1-1; weak D call: TRBD1 (6 bases). V lost 6 bases and J 1 base, leaving 9 bases between the germline ends. Germline CDR1 SNHLY, CDR2 FYNNEI. CDR3 size: 13 residues. CDR3 amino acids: CASRDSANTEAFF. The CDR3 coding sequence is TGTGCCAGCAGGGACAGCGCGAACACTGAAGCTTTCTTT.

To note about this clone: This CDR3 is also generated by other DNA sequences in the sample. V gene TRBV28 combines with J gene TRBJ2-7; D call uncertain. Germline V CDR1 and CDR2: MDHEN, SYDVKM. Trimming left V 2 bases short and J 0 bases short, with 11 bases between. CDR3 length: 15 residues. In nucleotides, the CDR3 is TGTGCCAGCAGTTTAACAGTACGAGCCTCCTACGAGCAGTACTTC. Amino acid sequence: CASSLTVRASYEQYF.

This rearrangement joins TRBV13 to TRBJ2-2; no firm D call. Germline V gene lookup returns CDR1 PRHDT and CDR2 FYEKMQ (reference sequence). This CDR3 contains 15 residues. Trimming cost V 0 bases and J 2 bases, with 7 bases left between them. The CDR3 DNA reads TGTGCCAGCAGCTTAGGGTCCACCAACACCGGGGAGCTGTTTTTT. It codes for CASSLGSTNTGELFF.

This chain links TRBV19 with TRBJ2-7, with D perhaps TRBD1 (5 bases). The germline V gene encodes CDR1 LNHDA and CDR2 SQIVND (reference sequence). The CDR3 totals 13 residues. The V gene lost 6 bases and the J gene lost 2 bases, with 11 bases spanning the gap. The CDR3 nucleotides are TGTGCCAGTAGCCCAGGGATGGCCTACGAGCAGTACTTC. It specifies CASSPGMAYEQYF.

The table lists this clone with a count of one. The V call is TRBV9, the J call TRBJ2-5; perhaps TRBD2 as D (7 bases). Trimming took 0 bases from V and 5 from J, leaving 20 bases between them. CDR1 SGDLS and CDR2 YYNGEE come from the germline V gene. This CDR3 is 17 amino acids long. The CDR3 sequence is CASSVEGGTSAAETQYF. CDR3 nucleotides: TGTGCCAGCAGCGTAGAGGGGGGTACTAGCGCGGCGGAGACCCAGTACTTC.

The V call is TRBV30, the J call TRBJ1-2, with 7 nucleotides matching TRBD1. Trimming removed 4 bases from V and 5 bases from J; junction bases left unmatched: 7. In germline, CDR1 is GTSNPN, CDR2 SVGIG (reference sequence). The CDR3 runs to 13 residues. The CDR3 region is CAWTPGGGYGYTF. The DNA for the CDR3 is TGTGCCTGGACCCCAGGGGGGGGTTATGGCTACACCTTC.

The chain uses TRBV28 and TRBJ2-7; possible D gene TRBD1, 6 bases. CDR3 length: 13 residues. V was clipped by 2 bases and J by 4 bases, with 9 bases between them. Germline loops: CDR1 MDHEN, CDR2 SYDVKM. The CDR3 spells CASSLTGRYEQYF. In nucleotides, the CDR3 is TGTGCCAGCAGTTTAACAGGGAGATACGAGCAGTACTTC.

The chain combines TRBV9 with TRBJ1-5; D remains ambiguous. The CDR3 is 15 amino acids. Trimming removed 4 bases from V and 0 bases from J, with 11 bases in between. The germline CDR1 and CDR2 sequences are SGDLS and YYNGEE. The CDR3 sequence is CASSPDGSSNQPQHF. DNA for the CDR3: TGTGCCAGCAGCCCGGACGGATCTAGCAATCAGCCCCAGCATTTT.

The rearrangement uses TRBV28 and TRBJ2-2; D remains unclear. Germline V gene data show CDR1 as MDHEN and CDR2 as SYDVKM. This CDR3 region has 15 residues. V gave up 3 bases and J gave up 2 bases, with 10 bases separating them. In nucleotides, the CDR3 is TGTGCCAGCAGTTTCGGCGGACCCAACACCGGGGAGCTGTTTTTT. This gives the protein CASSFGGPNTGELFF.